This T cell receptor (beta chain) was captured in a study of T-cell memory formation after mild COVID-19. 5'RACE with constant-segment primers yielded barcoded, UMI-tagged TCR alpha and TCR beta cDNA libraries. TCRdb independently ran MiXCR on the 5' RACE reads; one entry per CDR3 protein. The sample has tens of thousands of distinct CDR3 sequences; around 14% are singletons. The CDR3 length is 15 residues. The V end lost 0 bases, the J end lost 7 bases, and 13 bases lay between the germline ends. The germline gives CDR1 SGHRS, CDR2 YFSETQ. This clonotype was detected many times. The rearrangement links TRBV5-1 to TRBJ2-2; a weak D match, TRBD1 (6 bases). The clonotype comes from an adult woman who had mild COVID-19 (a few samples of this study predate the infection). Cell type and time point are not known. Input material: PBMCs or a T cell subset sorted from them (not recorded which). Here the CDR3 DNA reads TGCGCCAGCAGCTTGGGCAGGGGTATTGGCGGGGAGCTGTTTTTT. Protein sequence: CASSLGRGIGGELFF.